This T cell receptor (beta chain) stems from a study of cytomegalovirus exposure and HLA in healthy donors. The study ran its PCR with 60 Vbeta and 13 Jbeta primers. TCRdb's copy holds only in-frame clones and misses some; the assay was immunoSEQ multiplex PCR. The sample table includes about 31,000 clones. This CDR3 has 15 residues. The sequencing sample was made of PBMCs. This clonotype was obtained from a female donor in good health and CMV-seronegative. The rearrangement uses TRBV21-1 and TRBJ1-4. TRBV21-1 is deemed a pseudogene. Here the CDR3 reads CASTPGGPRNEKLFF. In nucleotides, the CDR3 is TGTGCCAGCACCCCGGGGGGGCCCAGGAATGAAAAACTGTTTTTT.